Only a few counts were recorded for the clone carrying this T cell receptor beta chain. What it binds is unknown. The same CDR3 arises from other DNA sequences in this sample as well. Under the authors' procedure: Using the CDR3 differences seen across clinicopathological groups, the authors built a distant-metastasis classifier for papillary thyroid cancer, which was meant to discriminate distant-metastatic patients. TCRdb used MiXCR to call clones anew from the PCR reads. In this record, the V and J calls reflect TCRdb's handling and not the investigators' own analysis. This table has a few thousand clones, approximately 19% appearing once. This sample is drawn from a study of metastatic and nonmetastatic thyroid tumors. Across the study: Comparative analysis of repertoires was undertaken across blood and tumor or nodule tissue obtained from malignant and benign thyroid patients. Study-level findings and limits: Within blood and tumor, benign nodules reportedly had significantly lower TCR beta diversity than malignant thyroid tumors did.

The V gene's germline CDR1 is SGHVS and CDR2 FQNEAQ. The ends were cut back, 6 bases at V and 9 bases at J, with 30 bases in the middle. This CDR3 is built from 17 residues. No treatment had been given to any patient before thyroid surgery. This receptor was identified in a female donor with papillary thyroid cancer or a benign thyroid nodule (not recorded which). Some clones in this sample may be carry-over from other donors' samples. Sequencing was performed on adjacent normal tissue. The chain couples TRBV7-8 to TRBJ2-7; D possibly matches TRBD1 or TRBD2 (7 bases each). The CDR3 sequence is CASRGGGSDRVSVGQYF. DNA of the CDR3: TGTGCCAGCAGGGGGGGAGGGAGCGACAGGGTCAGTGTAGGGCAGTACTTC.